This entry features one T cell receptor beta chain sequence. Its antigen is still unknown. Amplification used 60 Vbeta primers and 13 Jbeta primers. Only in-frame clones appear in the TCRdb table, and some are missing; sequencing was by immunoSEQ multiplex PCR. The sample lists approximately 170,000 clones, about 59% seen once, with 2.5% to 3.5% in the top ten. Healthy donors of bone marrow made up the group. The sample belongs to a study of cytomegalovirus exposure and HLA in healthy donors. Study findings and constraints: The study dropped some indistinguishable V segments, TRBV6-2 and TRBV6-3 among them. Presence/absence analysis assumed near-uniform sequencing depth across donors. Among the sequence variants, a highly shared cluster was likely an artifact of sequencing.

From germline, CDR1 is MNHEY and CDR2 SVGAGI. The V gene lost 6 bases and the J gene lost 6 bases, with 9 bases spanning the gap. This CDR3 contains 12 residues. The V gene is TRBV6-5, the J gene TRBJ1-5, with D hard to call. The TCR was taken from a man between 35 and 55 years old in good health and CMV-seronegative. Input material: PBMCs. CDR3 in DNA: TGTGCCAGCAGCCCAGACTTTCAGCCCCAGCATTTT. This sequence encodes CASSPDFQPQHF.